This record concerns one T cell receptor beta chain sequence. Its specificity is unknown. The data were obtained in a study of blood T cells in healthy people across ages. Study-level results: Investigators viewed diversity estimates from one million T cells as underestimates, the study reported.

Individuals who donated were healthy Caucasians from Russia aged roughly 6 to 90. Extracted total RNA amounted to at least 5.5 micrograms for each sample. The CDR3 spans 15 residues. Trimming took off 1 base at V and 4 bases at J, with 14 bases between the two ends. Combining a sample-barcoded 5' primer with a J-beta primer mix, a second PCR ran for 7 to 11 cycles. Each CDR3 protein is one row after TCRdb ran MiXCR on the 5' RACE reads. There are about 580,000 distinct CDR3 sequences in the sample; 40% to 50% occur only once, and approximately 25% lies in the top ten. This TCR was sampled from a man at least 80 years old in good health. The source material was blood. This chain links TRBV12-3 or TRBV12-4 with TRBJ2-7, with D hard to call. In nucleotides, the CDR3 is TGTGCCAGCAGTTTAGAACCAAGTAGTGGATACGAGCAGTACTTC. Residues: CASSLEPSSGYEQYF.